A single sample gave rise to the 32 T cell receptor beta chains below, sequenced in a study of shared clonotypes between healthy human individuals. TCRdb's copy holds only in-frame clones and misses some; the assay was immunoSEQ multiplex PCR. The sample includes about 2.4 million clones, approximately 94% of them seen just once. Sequencing input: naive CD4+ T cells from PBMCs. Subset specified: CD45RA+ positively selected. The receptors stem from a man aged 18-30 years in good health. Some clones in this sample may be carry-over from other donors' samples.

The V gene is TRBV19, the J gene TRBJ1-2; TRBD1 might be the D (5 bases). The ends were cut back, 6 bases at V and 3 bases at J, with 14 bases in the middle. This CDR3 is built from 14 residues. The germline V gene encodes CDR1 LNHDA and CDR2 SQIVND (reference sequence). As DNA, the CDR3 is TGTGCCAGTAGGACAAATACAGGATACTATGGCTACACCTTC. This sequence encodes CASRTNTGYYGYTF.

The chain joins TRBV28 to TRBJ2-7; the match to TRBD1 covers 9 bases. V lost 8 bases to trimming and J lost 5 bases; unmatched junction nucleotides: 10. Looked up from germline, CDR1 is MDHEN and CDR2 is SYDVKM. CDR3 size: 14 residues. CDR3 DNA: TGTGCCAGCGTCGTTGGACAGGGGTCCCACGAGCAGTACTTC. It translates to CASVVGQGSHEQYF.

J is TRBJ2-5 and V is TRBV5-6; D uncertain. V shed 1 base and J shed 11 bases, with 12 bases lying between them. The V gene's germline CDR1 is SGHDT and CDR2 YYEEEE. This CDR3 region has 12 residues. The CDR3 region has the DNA TGTGCCAGCAGCTTGCACAATGAGGAGCAGTACTTC. Its translation: CASSLHNEEQYF.

V is TRBV7-2 and J is TRBJ2-3, with D hard to call. Germline V gene lookup returns CDR1 SGHTA and CDR2 FQGNSA. CDR3 size: 13 residues. Trimming removed 5 bases from V and 6 bases from J, with 12 bases in between. CDR3 nucleotides: TGTGCCAGCAGCATACGCGTACCGGATACGCAGTATTTT. Amino acids: CASSIRVPDTQYF. The variable domain in full, with the rest retrieved from reference TRBV7-2 and TRBJ2-3, is GAGVSQSPSNKVTEKGKDVELRCDPISGHTALYWYRQSLGQGLEFLIYFQGNSAPDKSGLPSDRFSAERTGGSVSTLTIQRTQQEDSAVYLCASSIRVPDTQYFGPGTRLTVL.

The rearrangement joins TRBV6-5 to TRBJ1-1; TRBD1 agrees at 7 bases. Germline V lookup: CDR1 MNHEY, CDR2 SVGAGI. This CDR3 has 14 residues. The junction had 6 bases not matched to a gene; V was cut back by 7 bases and J by 1 base. CDR3 DNA sequence: TGTGCCAGCAACCAACAGGGGCAGAACACTGAAGCTTTCTTT. Translation: CASNQQGQNTEAFF.

The V call is TRBV19, the J call TRBJ2-6; 8 bases are shared with TRBD1. CDR1 and CDR2 from the germline V gene are LNHDA and SQIVND (reference sequence). This CDR3 is built from 17 residues. V lost 6 bases to trimming and J lost 2 bases; unmatched junction nucleotides: 9. For the CDR3, the DNA is TGTGCCAGTAGAGTATCGGACAGGGCGGCTGGGGCCAACGTCCTGACTTTC. Amino acids: CASRVSDRAAGANVLTF.

The chain is built from TRBV6-1 and TRBJ2-1, with 9 bases aligning to TRBD2. V shed 6 bases, J shed 4 bases, and the junction held 4 bases outside the gene matches. The CDR3 extends over 14 amino acids. Per germline, CDR1 MNHNS and CDR2 SASEGT. The DNA of the CDR3 is TGTGCCAGCAGACCCACTAGCGGGTACAATGAGCAGTTCTTC. This encodes CASRPTSGYNEQFF.

The chain combines TRBV6-1 with TRBJ2-7; TRBD1 or TRBD2 may be the D gene (6 bases each). Germline CDR1 reads MNHNS; CDR2 reads SASEGT. Deletions cut 1 base from V and 7 bases from J, with 14 bases between. The CDR3 loop spans 14 amino acids. CDR3 bases: TGTGCCAGCAGTGAAGGGGGGGCCGTAGGGGAGCAGTACTTC. Its protein is CASSEGGAVGEQYF.

The V gene is TRBV7-2, the J gene TRBJ1-4; possible D gene TRBD1, 5 bases. There are 13 residues in the CDR3. Trimming left V 4 bases short and J 7 bases short, with 10 bases between. Per germline, CDR1 SGHTA and CDR2 FQGNSA. Here the CDR3 reads CASSSGPSEKLFF. The CDR3 nucleotides read TGTGCCAGCAGCTCGGGACCCAGTGAAAAACTGTTTTTT. Complete variable domain (other parts from reference TRBV7-2 and TRBJ1-4): GAGVSQSPSNKVTEKGKDVELRCDPISGHTALYWYRQSLGQGLEFLIYFQGNSAPDKSGLPSDRFSAERTGGSVSTLTIQRTQQEDSAVYLCASSSGPSEKLFFGSGTQLSVL.

The V and J genes are TRBV2 and TRBJ1-2, with D possibly TRBD1 on 6 matching bases. The V gene's germline CDR1 is SNHLY and CDR2 FYNNEI. The CDR3 has 14 amino acids. V lost 8 bases and J 4 bases, leaving 17 bases between the germline ends. The CDR3 nucleotides read TGTGCCAGCTCAGTGCGGGGGCGTAGCTATGGCTACACCTTC. As protein: CASSVRGRSYGYTF.

The table lists this clone with a count of one. The genes are TRBV5-1 and TRBJ2-5; 7 positions match TRBD2. The CDR3 consists of 14 residues. Trimming removed 4 bases from V and 5 bases from J; junction bases left unmatched: 8. CDR1 is SGHRS and CDR2 is YFSETQ in the germline V gene. The CDR3 region is CASSPLGLLETQYF. The CDR3 DNA reads as TGCGCCAGCAGCCCCCTGGGACTACTGGAGACCCAGTACTTC.

The genes are TRBV2 and TRBJ2-2, with D tentatively TRBD2 (5 bases). Per the germline V gene, CDR1 is SNHLY and CDR2 is FYNNEI. V was shortened by 7 bases and J by 6 bases, with 15 bases between the two germline ends. The CDR3 has 14 residues. CDR3 in amino acids: CASNIVAGAGELFF. DNA of the CDR3: TGTGCCAGCAATATAGTAGCCGGGGCCGGGGAGCTGTTTTTT. Full variable domain (missing parts from reference TRBV2 and TRBJ2-2): EPEVTQTPSHQVTQMGQEVILRCVPISNHLYFYWYRQILGQKVEFLVSFYNNEISEKSEIFDDQFSVERPDGSNFTLKIRSTKLEDSAMYFCASNIVAGAGELFFGEGSRLTVL.

The chain links TRBV2 to TRBJ2-7; D assignment may be TRBD1 or TRBD2 (5 bases each). Looked up from germline, CDR1 is SNHLY and CDR2 is FYNNEI. The ends were cut back, 6 bases at V and 4 bases at J, with 16 bases in the middle. This CDR3 has 14 residues. The CDR3 sequence: CASRDFGTSYEQYF. CDR3 coding DNA: TGTGCCAGCAGGGATTTCGGGACCTCTTACGAGCAGTACTTC.

The chain employs TRBV5-3 and TRBJ2-3; the D is unclear. TRBV5-3 is an open reading frame, and its role is uncertain. CDR3 length: 15 residues. The V end lost 3 bases, the J end lost 2 bases, and 13 bases lay between the germline ends. DNA for the CDR3: TGTGCCAGAAGCTCAGGCGATGCCTACACAGATACGCAGTATTTT. Protein: CARSSGDAYTDTQYF.

This chain connects TRBV7-9 to TRBJ2-5; TRBD2 matches at 8 bases. CDR1 and CDR2 from the germline V gene are SEHNR and FQNEAQ (reference sequence). V dropped 1 base and J dropped 5; count of bases not matched to a gene: 9. The CDR3 has 16 residues. CDR3 nucleotides: TGTGCCAGCAGCTTAGGTCCCGGGAGGGCCGATGAGACCCAGTACTTC. Translating it yields CASSLGPGRADETQYF.

The chain recombines TRBV6-1 with TRBJ2-5; no clear D gene. This CDR3 is built from 13 residues. Germline-derived CDR1 and CDR2 are MNHNS and SASEGT. The V and J ends lost 4 bases and 5 bases respectively, with 11 bases between them. CDR3 bases: TGTGCCAGCAGTGTTGGGTCCGTGGAGACCCAGTACTTC. It translates to CASSVGSVETQYF.

The chain recombines TRBV7-9 with TRBJ2-7; D is possibly TRBD1 (6 bases). Germline loops: CDR1 SEHNR, CDR2 FQNEAQ (reference sequence). V gave up 5 bases and J gave up 7 bases, with 21 bases separating them. This CDR3 has 15 residues. CDR3 in amino acids: CASSPLGALPGEQYF. CDR3 bases: TGTGCCAGCAGCCCGCTGGGGGCGCTACCGGGGGAGCAGTACTTC.

The genes are TRBV5-1 and TRBJ2-1; the D gene could be TRBD1 or TRBD2 (5 bases each). V shed 5 bases and J shed 0 bases, with 15 bases lying between them. CDR3 size: 16 residues. CDR1 and CDR2 from the germline V gene are SGHRS and YFSETQ. The CDR3 reads CASRMTGTSSYNEQFF. The CDR3 coding sequence is TGCGCCAGCAGAATGACCGGGACCAGCTCCTACAATGAGCAGTTCTTC.

The chain joins TRBV28 to TRBJ1-1; D is unresolved. The CDR3 loop spans 13 amino acids. The germline CDR1 and CDR2 sequences are MDHEN and SYDVKM. Trimming cost V 7 bases and J 1 base, with 10 bases left between them. The CDR3 loop is CASTKRGNTEAFF. Written as DNA, the CDR3 is TGTGCCAGCACCAAACGGGGGAACACTGAAGCTTTCTTT.

The gene calls are TRBV30 and TRBJ1-2, with 12 positions matching TRBD1. The length of the CDR3 is 15 residues. V dropped 6 bases and J dropped 8; count of bases not matched to a gene: 13. Germline loops: CDR1 GTSNPN, CDR2 SVGIG (reference sequence). The CDR3 DNA reads TGTGCCTGTCTCCGTCCGGGACAGGGGGCGTTAGGCTACACCTTC. Protein sequence: CACLRPGQGALGYTF.

The chain is built from TRBV7-2 and TRBJ1-1, with D hard to call. The V gene lost 5 bases and the J gene lost 0 bases, with 7 bases spanning the gap. This CDR3 is built from 13 residues. Germline CDR1 is SGHTA and CDR2 is FQGNSA. CDR3 DNA: TGTGCCAGCAGCGATATGATGAACACTGAAGCTTTCTTT. It translates to CASSDMMNTEAFF.

This clone was seen more than once but under ten times. At the DNA level, this CDR3 is encoded by other sequences in the same sample as well. J is TRBJ1-2 and V is TRBV9, with 10 nucleotides matching TRBD1. V lost 0 bases, J lost 4 bases, and 0 bases stayed unmatched. Germline V CDR1 and CDR2: SGDLS, YYNGEE. This CDR3 contains 14 residues. CDR3 region: CASSVGTGGYGYTF. DNA for the CDR3: TGTGCCAGCAGCGTAGGGACAGGGGGCTATGGCTACACCTTC.

The rearrangement links TRBV10-2 to TRBJ1-2, with no clear D. The length of the CDR3 is 15 residues. Germline V lookup: CDR1 WSHSY, CDR2 SAAADI. Between the trimmed V and J ends, which lost 0 bases and 6 bases, there was a span of 14 bases. The CDR3 nucleotides read TGCGCCAGCAGTGAGTCCCCGGGGAGGGCCCATGGCTACACCTTC. Translating gives CASSESPGRAHGYTF.

Only a few counts were recorded for this clone. The V call is TRBV19, the J call TRBJ1-5; the match to TRBD1 covers 8 bases. The CDR3 is 16 residues long. From germline, CDR1 is LNHDA and CDR2 SQIVND (reference sequence). V trimming: 7 bases; J trimming: 5 bases; junction bases outside the gene matches: 13. The CDR3 DNA reads as TGTGCCAGTACTAGGACAGGGCCAAGGCTTGATCAGCCCCAGCATTTT. Amino acids: CASTRTGPRLDQPQHF. Drawing the rest from reference TRBV19 and TRBJ1-5, the complete variable domain is DGGITQSPKYLFRKEGQNVTLSCEQNLNHDAMYWYRQDPGQGLRLIYYSQIVNDFQKGDIAEGYSVSREKKESFPLTVTSAQKNPTAFYLCASTRTGPRLDQPQHFGDGTRLSIL.

The sample holds one count of this clone. The V call is TRBV4-3, the J call TRBJ1-2; no clear D gene. This CDR3 is 13 amino acids long. Germline V gives CDR1 LGHNA, CDR2 YSLEER. Trimming stripped 5 bases from V and 7 bases from J, with 14 bases between. The CDR3 coding sequence is TGCGCCAGCAGCACTCGGAGTGCAGCTGGCTACACCTTC. It specifies CASSTRSAAGYTF.

With regard to this clone: Other DNA sequences from this sample encode an identical CDR3 as well. The rearrangement uses TRBV28 and TRBJ1-5; tentatively, D is TRBD1 (6 bases). The length of the CDR3 is 15 residues. Trimming cost V 3 bases and J 0 bases, with 9 bases left between them. The germline CDR1 and CDR2 sequences are MDHEN and SYDVKM. CDR3 coding DNA: TGTGCCAGCAGTTTCGGGGGCCCTAGCAATCAGCCCCAGCATTTT. Translated: CASSFGGPSNQPQHF.

The chain has TRBV4-3 and TRBJ2-7; the D is unclear. There are 16 residues in the CDR3. Germline values: CDR1 LGHNA, CDR2 YSLEER. V was shortened by 1 base and J by 0 bases, with 13 bases between the two germline ends. Written as DNA, the CDR3 is TGCGCCAGCAGCCAAGGCCACTTTCCACTCTCCTACGAGCAGTACTTC. Its protein is CASSQGHFPLSYEQYF.

The CDR3 loop is CASSVGGRVWNEQFF. DNA of the CDR3: TGTGCCAGTAGTGTTGGCGGGAGGGTGTGGAATGAGCAGTTCTTC. The chain joins TRBV19 to TRBJ2-1; 9 bases match TRBD2. The CDR3 is 15 residues long. Looked up from germline, CDR1 is LNHDA and CDR2 is SQIVND (reference sequence). The V and J ends lost 5 bases and 7 bases, in that order; junction bases with no gene match: 9.

Comments on this clone: Other DNA variants within this sample encode the same CDR3. The chain links TRBV7-2 to TRBJ1-1; D remains ambiguous. This CDR3 has 13 amino acids. The germline V gene has CDR1 SGHTA and CDR2 FQGNSA. Trimming took off 4 bases at V and 0 bases at J, with 6 bases between the two ends. In DNA, the CDR3 is TGTGCCAGCAGCTACTCCCTGAACACTGAAGCTTTCTTT. Protein product: CASSYSLNTEAFF.

This chain connects TRBV4-1 to TRBJ2-7; D may be TRBD1 (7 bases). V lost 0 bases, J lost 3 bases, and 15 bases lay in between. The CDR3 runs to 16 residues. Germline lookup yields CDR1 MGHRA and CDR2 YSYEKL. CDR3 nucleotides: TGCGCCAGCAGCCAAGATCGGCAGGGGGGTATCTACGAGCAGTACTTC. This gives the protein CASSQDRQGGIYEQYF.

The chain has TRBV5-1 and TRBJ2-5; D gene ambiguous. The CDR3 is 14 residues long. V dropped 0 bases and J dropped 2 bases, with 8 bases sitting between them. Germline CDR1 reads SGHRS; CDR2 reads YFSETQ. CDR3 protein: CASSLAVAQETQYF. The CDR3 DNA reads TGCGCCAGCAGCTTGGCAGTGGCACAAGAGACCCAGTACTTC.

This chain uses TRBV2 with TRBJ2-7; perhaps TRBD1 as D (6 bases). The CDR3 extends over 14 amino acids. V lost 8 bases and J lost 10, with 24 bases in between. Germline loops: CDR1 SNHLY, CDR2 FYNNEI. CDR3 amino acids: CASHREMGFTKQYF. The CDR3 DNA is TGTGCCAGCCACAGGGAAATGGGGTTTACGAAACAGTACTTC.